The entry below gives a single TCR beta chain sequence along with its context. What it binds is unknown. This record comes from a study of T-cell reconstitution after alpha-beta-depleted transplantation in children. Findings and caveats of the study: Approximately two months post-transplant, alpha-beta T cells reportedly originated from several hundred expanded graft clones. T-cell numbers and diversity one year post-transplant derived largely from freshly generated T cells.

Molecular barcoding with unique molecular identifiers was used for the TCRbeta library. TCRdb analysed the PCR reads with MiXCR anew, one entry per CDR3 protein. Among approximately 800,000 distinct CDR3 sequences, roughly 15% were seen once, and the ten largest hold 5%. Trimming cost V 2 bases and J 5 bases, with 12 bases left between them. CDR3 length equals 15 residues. Germline V CDR1 and CDR2: MNHEY, SMNVEV (reference sequence). The V gene is TRBV27, the J gene TRBJ2-2; possibly TRBD1 or TRBD2 for D (5 bases each). The material sequenced was PBMCs, mostly from graft donor cells, taken 360 days after TCRalphabeta/CD19-depleted stem cell transplant. The sequence was collected from a male patient between 5 and 17 years old who had a stem cell transplant for acute lymphoblastic leukemia, so the T cells may come from the graft donor. As DNA, the CDR3 is TGTGCCAGCAGTTTAATGGCGTGGGGGACCGGGGAGCTGTTTTTT. Translated, it gives CASSLMAWGTGELFF.